The 2 T cell receptor beta chains in this list originate from one sample, sequenced in a study of blood T cell repertoires in COVID-19. Data came from immunoSEQ multiplex PCR; TCRdb stores just in-frame clones and leaves some out. Among 400,000 or so clones listed, over 75% were seen once. Source material: peripheral blood. These receptors originate from a middle-aged woman with COVID-19, enrolled during active disease.

The chain combines TRBV7-9 with TRBJ2-1, with TRBD2 matching 10 bases. The CDR3 loop spans 16 amino acids. CDR1 is SEHNR and CDR2 is FQNEAQ in the germline V gene (reference sequence). Trimming at V came to 2 bases and at J to 4 bases, leaving 5 bases not matched to a gene. CDR3 in DNA: TGTGCCAGCAGCTTATTGAGAGCGGGAGGGTACAATGAGCAGTTCTTC. It codes for CASSLLRAGGYNEQFF. Full variable domain (rest looked up from reference TRBV7-9 and TRBJ2-1): DTGVSQNPRHKITKRGQNVTFRCDPISEHNRLYWYRQTLGQGPEFLTYFQNEAQLEKSRLLSDRFSAERPKGSFSTLEIQRTEQGDSAMYLCASSLLRAGGYNEQFFGPGTRLTVL.

The rearrangement links TRBV19 to TRBJ1-4; D might be TRBD1 (6 bases). This CDR3 is built from 15 residues. Between the trimmed V and J ends, which lost 8 bases and 0 bases, there was a span of 13 bases. CDR1 is LNHDA, CDR2 SQIVND, per germline (reference sequence). The CDR3 sequence is CASSPRQATNEKLFF. As DNA, the CDR3 is TGTGCCAGTTCCCCTAGACAGGCAACTAATGAAAAACTGTTTTTT.